A selection of T cell receptor beta chains follows, all from one sample in a study of T cells in Graves' hyperthyroidism and ophthalmopathy. TCRdb itself ran the multiplex PCR reads through MiXCR, one entry per CDR3 protein. This table has a few hundred thousand distinct CDR3 sequences, roughly 15% appearing once. Sequencing input: blood. All receptors come from a woman between 25 and 40 years old with Graves' ophthalmopathy. Each CDR3 is given with its conserved first and last residue. The D gene is left open where the match is weak.

v_gene,d_gene,CDR3aa
TRBV6-1,TRBD1,CASSPQGAVYEQYF
TRBV6-2/TRBV6-3,TRBD2,CAGSRTSGRQETQYF
TRBV10-3,TRBD1,CAISVTGGDYEQYF
TRBV6-5,.,CASSYGSGAYEQYF
TRBV6-5,TRBD1,CASSYSWTGYPYNEQFF
TRBV7-9,.,CASSLAAPWETQYF
TRBV5-1,.,CASSLGGAYNSPLHF
TRBV4-1,TRBD1,CASSPGDRGPETEAFF
TRBV29-1,.,CSVEVAAVPSDTQYF
TRBV9,TRBD2,CASSVGGDLQTQYF
TRBV28,TRBD1,CASSTLTGSTGELFF
TRBV20-1,TRBD2,CSARRLAVTDTQYF
TRBV7-8,TRBD1,CASSYGQGSDTQYF
TRBV27,.,CASSFGRQKKGHEQYF
TRBV6-1,TRBD1,CASSGKWGTAKGTQYF
TRBV20-1,.,CSARGYEGSNQPQHF
TRBV30,TRBD1,CAWSGQGFSEQYF
TRBV6-6,.,CASSYLAGGELFF
TRBV2,TRBD1,CATTGQGAEQYF
TRBV20-1,TRBD2,CSAGTGTSGGTDTQYF
TRBV20-1,.,CSAERPAHNEQFF
TRBV28,.,CASSPRQTAKNTEAFF
TRBV3-1,.,CASSQDLELGETQYF
TRBV28,TRBD1,CASSLWTGTGNTGELFF
TRBV5-1,.,CASSFYICSAKGTYYEQYF
TRBV19,.,CASSPKINEQFF
TRBV6-1,TRBD1,CASTWDRAAYEQYF
TRBV5-1,.,CASSFTGSSGANVLTF
TRBV7-9,.,CASSLGQNFYEQYF
TRBV9,.,CASSARGSPLHF
TRBV7-2,.,CASSLEPRGGGNQPQHF